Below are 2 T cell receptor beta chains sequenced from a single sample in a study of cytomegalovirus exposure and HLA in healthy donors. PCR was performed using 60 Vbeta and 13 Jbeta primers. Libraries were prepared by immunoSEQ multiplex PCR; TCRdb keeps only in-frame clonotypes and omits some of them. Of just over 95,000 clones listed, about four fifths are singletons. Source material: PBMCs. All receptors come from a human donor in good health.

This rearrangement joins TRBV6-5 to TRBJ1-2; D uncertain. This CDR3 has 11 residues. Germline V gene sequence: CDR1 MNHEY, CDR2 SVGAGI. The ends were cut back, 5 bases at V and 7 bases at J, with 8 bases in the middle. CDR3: CASSDKTGYTF. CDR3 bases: TGTGCCAGCAGTGACAAGACTGGCTACACCTTC.

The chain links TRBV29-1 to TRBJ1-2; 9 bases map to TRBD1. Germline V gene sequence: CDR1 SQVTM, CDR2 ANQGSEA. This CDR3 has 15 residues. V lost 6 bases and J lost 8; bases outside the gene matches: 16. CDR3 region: CSVPKVQGAQGGYTF. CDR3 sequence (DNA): TGCAGCGTCCCAAAAGTACAGGGGGCCCAAGGAGGCTACACCTTC.